This TCR beta chain comes out of a study of T-cell memory formation after mild COVID-19. Study-level information: Largely, the TCR clusters proved donor specific. Points from the study as a whole: Largely, contracting CD4+ clones fell within CM and EM, and contracting CD8+ clones within EMRA. Clones that contracted from day 15 to 85 were balanced CD4/CD8, while later expanders leaned CD4+.

V dropped 4 bases and J dropped 2 bases, with 11 bases sitting between them. Looked up from germline, CDR1 is SGDLS and CDR2 is YYNGEE. The CDR3 is made up of 14 amino acids. TCRdb used MiXCR to reprocess the 5' RACE reads, holding one entry per CDR3 protein. In the table there are 350,000 to 450,000 distinct CDR3 sequences, around 19% of which are singletons. This clonotype was observed a few times. What it binds is unknown. Sequenced: PBMCs or a T cell subset sorted from them (not recorded which). The sequence was collected from an adult woman who had mild COVID-19 (a few samples of this study predate the infection). Cell type and time point are not known. The chain carries TRBV9 and TRBJ2-3; D is ambiguous. CDR3 bases: TGTGCCAGCAGCTTGCGTAGCCACACAGATACGCAGTATTTT. It yields the protein CASSLRSHTDTQYF.